What follows describes a single T cell receptor beta chain. This clone was picked up one time. Its antigen target is currently unknown. Per-base quality was not reported, and no clone a single base away is much larger than it. This sample was included in a study of blood T cell repertoires in COVID-19 (dated by TCRdb to about 2020). Regarding the complete study: Collaborator samples came from the United States, Italy and Spain and covered acute and convalescent phases of COVID-19. The repertoires were released in a freely available public database meant as a resource for research on the immune response to SARS-CoV-2. Deeply sampled blood TCRbeta repertoires from subjects exposed to, actively infected with, or recovered from COVID-19 were included in the dataset. The sample metadata nearly always contained a de-identified subject ID, COVID-19 status, age in years and sex. The prospective study material was composed of cDNA or gDNA derived from T cells, B-cell-depleted T cells, or PBMCs. Samples were obtained from the ongoing ImmuneRACE study (first 160 participants) and from over 1,000 subjects provided by 6 global collaborators. Where available, HLA class I and class II types were taken from metadata supplied by the sample provider and were not determined by assay-based typing.

The paper's findings and limits, for the study overall: Clinical and demographic metadata were provided uncurated, with the amount varying by source and participant.

V lost 4 bases and J lost 2 bases, and the count of bases not matched to a germline gene is 4. The CDR3 spans 13 residues, from the cysteine through the phenylalanine. CDR3 DNA only is kept here, 39 bases in frame from base 1. CDR1 SQVTM and CDR2 ANQGSEA were looked up in the germline V gene. Each collaborating institution followed its own protocols to collect whole blood in K2EDTA tubes. For TCRbeta analysis, collaborators shipped samples in one of three forms: frozen whole blood, isolated PBMCs, or DNA extracted from either of those sample types. TCRbeta CDR3 regions were amplified from genomic DNA by means of the immunoSEQ Assay, a bias-controlled multiplex PCR. The paper's data handling went like this. Nucleated cell counts per sample were estimated from amplification of reference gene primers within the assay. To quantify the absolute abundance of each unique TCRbeta CDR3 rearrangement, sequence reads were collapsed and filtered. For each sample, productive Simpson clonality was calculated by taking the square root of Simpson's diversity index across productive rearrangements. TCRdb re-hosts the immuneACCESS table, in-frame sequences only. Its copies lack some clones; in the studies checked, an unresolved V gene accounts for under half of them, and the cause for the rest is not known. Clone size and the V and J calls come from that table; the DNA yielded D and trimming. In this sample the table shows roughly 30,000 clones, roughly 89% of which occur a single time. The ten biggest clones cover under 30% of the sample.

The rearrangement joined TRBV29-1 to TRBJ1-1, and TRBD1 matches 7 of the central bases. The receptor comes from a man at least 80 years old with acute or convalescent COVID-19. Sample: peripheral blood. The base sequence is TGCAGCGTTGCGGGGACAGCAAACACTGAAGCTTTCTTT. This yields the protein CSVAGTANTEAFF.